This is a list of T cell receptor beta chains from one sample in a study of identical twins. TCRdb independently ran MiXCR on the 5' RACE reads; one entry per CDR3 protein. The profile shows nearly 650,000 distinct CDR3 sequences, roughly 6.6% of them singletons. These data were likewise used in another study, on yellow fever vaccine responses in identical twins.

Source material: PBMCs. All receptors come from a woman aged 18-29 years in good health. Both conserved end residues are part of each CDR3. The D gene is left open where the match is weak. Only part of the rows carry a size: once, few, many, or a class if the clone is expanded.

CDR3 DNA	CDR3 protein	D gene	V gene	J gene	clone size
TGTGCCAGCAGTGGGACCCATTGGGGCTACACCTTC	CASSGTHWGYTF	-	TRBV28	TRBJ1-2	few
TGCGCCAGCAGCTTGGTTGGCGGGGATGTAGCCAAAAACATTCAGTACTTC	CASSLVGGDVAKNIQYF	-	TRBV5-1	TRBJ2-4	many
TGTGCCAGTAGTATAGCCCCGGGTGAGCAGTTCTTC	CASSIAPGEQFF	-	TRBV19	TRBJ2-1	few
TGCGCCAGCAGTTATGTCGGAGTCTACGAGCAGTACTTC	CASSYVGVYEQYF	-	TRBV5-1	TRBJ2-7	-
TGTGCCAGCAGCCACCACCCCCCTACGGGAGGGCCGTACGAGCAGTACTTC	CASSHHPPTGGPYEQYF	TRBD2	TRBV7-6	TRBJ2-7	many
TGTGCCAGCAGCAACACCTCGGCGGGGGGGCATGAAAAACTGTTTTTT	CASSNTSAGGHEKLFF	-	TRBV21-1	TRBJ1-4	many
TGTGCCAGCAGTACAACAGGGGCTTCCTACGAGCAGTACTTC	CASSTTGASYEQYF	TRBD1	TRBV12-3/TRBV12-4	TRBJ2-7	many
TGCAGTGCTAGCGGGAGGGCCGGTGAGCAGTTCTTC	CSASGRAGEQFF	TRBD2	TRBV20-1	TRBJ2-1	few
TGTGCCAACAAGCAGACAGGGGGCGGCTATGGCTACACCTTC	CANKQTGGGYGYTF	TRBD1	TRBV12-3/TRBV12-4	TRBJ1-2	many
TGTGCCAGCAGTGGCGGACTAGCGGGAGGGCTTCCGCAGTATTTT	CASSGGLAGGLPQYF	TRBD2	TRBV6-1	TRBJ2-3	few
TGTGCCAGCACGACTAGCGGGAAAACAGATACGCAGTATTTT	CASTTSGKTDTQYF	TRBD2	TRBV12-3/TRBV12-4	TRBJ2-3	many
TGCGCCAGCAGCTTGGCCGTAGCAGGGGTAGCGGGCGAGCAGTACTTC	CASSLAVAGVAGEQYF	-	TRBV5-1	TRBJ2-7	few
TGCGCCAGCAGCTGGGGAGGAGGGAGCTCCTACAATGAGCAGTTCTTC	CASSWGGGSSYNEQFF	-	TRBV5-1	TRBJ2-1	-
TGTGCCAGCAGTGAAGGAAAGGGGTTTTATGAGCAGTTCTTC	CASSEGKGFYEQFF	-	TRBV2	TRBJ2-1	few
TGTGCCAGCAGCCAGTCCGAGCCCCACTACTACGAGCAGTACTTC	CASSQSEPHYYEQYF	-	TRBV7-4	TRBJ2-7	few
TGTGCCAGCAGCCGAGTTGGGGCGGGGACTGACTACGAGCAGTACTTC	CASSRVGAGTDYEQYF	-	TRBV28	TRBJ2-7	few
TGTGCCAGCAGTTACTATGGAGACGGAAACACCATATATTTT	CASSYYGDGNTIYF	-	TRBV6-5	TRBJ1-3	many
TGCAGCGGACTCGAGGCGGGCACTGAAGCTTTCTTT	CSGLEAGTEAFF	-	TRBV29-1	TRBJ1-1	few
TGCAGCGTTTGGGGGGGAGGCTACGAGCAGTACTTC	CSVWGGGYEQYF	TRBD2	TRBV29-1	TRBJ2-7	-
TGCAGTGCTAGAGATCTCACTAGCGGGGACTCCTACGAGCAGTACTTC	CSARDLTSGDSYEQYF	TRBD2	TRBV20-1	TRBJ2-7	few
TGTGCCAGCAGCGCGGGGAGGCTGGACATTCAGTACTTC	CASSAGRLDIQYF	-	TRBV12-3/TRBV12-4	TRBJ2-4	-
TGCAGCGTTGAAGATCTTTCCACCGGGGAGCTGTTTTTT	CSVEDLSTGELFF	-	TRBV29-1	TRBJ2-2	-
TGTGCCAGCACCCGGACTAGCGGGATCTACGAGCAGTACTTC	CASTRTSGIYEQYF	TRBD2	TRBV7-8	TRBJ2-7	-
TGTGCCAGCAGTAAGGGGCTCAGCTCCTACAATGAGCAGTTCTTC	CASSKGLSSYNEQFF	-	TRBV27	TRBJ2-1	few
TGTGCCAGCACTTTGATTTCCGGGAGGGAGACCCAGTACTTC	CASTLISGRETQYF	TRBD2	TRBV12-3/TRBV12-4	TRBJ2-5	-